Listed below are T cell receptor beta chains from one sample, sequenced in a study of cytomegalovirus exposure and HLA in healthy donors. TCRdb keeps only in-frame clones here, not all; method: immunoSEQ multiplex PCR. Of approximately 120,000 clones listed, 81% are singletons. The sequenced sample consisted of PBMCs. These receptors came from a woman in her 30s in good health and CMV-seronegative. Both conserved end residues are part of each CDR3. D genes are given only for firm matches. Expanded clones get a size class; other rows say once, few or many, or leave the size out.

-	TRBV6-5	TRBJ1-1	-	TGTGCCAGCAGTTACCGTCGCGGGAACACTGAAGCTTTCTTT	CASSYRRGNTEAFF
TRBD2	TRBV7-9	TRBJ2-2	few	TGTGCCAGCAGCTTAAGCGGGAGAACCGGGGAGCTGTTTTTT	CASSLSGRTGELFF
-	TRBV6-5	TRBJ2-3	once	TGTGCCAGCAGTTCAGACACAGATACGCAGTATTTT	CASSSDTDTQYF
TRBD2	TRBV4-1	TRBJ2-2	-	TGCGCCAGCAGCCTAAAGACTAGCGGGGCGGCCGGGGAGCTGTTTTTT	CASSLKTSGAAGELFF
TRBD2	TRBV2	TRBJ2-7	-	TGTGCCAGCAGTGCCTCTAGCGGGAGGGCCACCGAGCAGTACTTC	CASSASSGRATEQYF
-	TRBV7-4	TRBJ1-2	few	TGTGCCAGCAGCTTGTTCCCGATGGACAGTCCCTATGGCTACACCTTC	CASSLFPMDSPYGYTF
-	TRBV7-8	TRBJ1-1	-	TGTGCCAGCAGCTTAGACAGGGTAGGACTCCGAACTGAAGCTTTCTTT	CASSLDRVGLRTEAFF
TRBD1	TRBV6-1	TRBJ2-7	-	TGTGCCAGCAGCCCCACTGACAGGGGGCAGTACGAGCAGTACTTC	CASSPTDRGQYEQYF
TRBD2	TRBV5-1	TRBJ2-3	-	TGCGCCAGCAGCTTTAGCGGGAGGGGTCGTAACACAGATACGCAGTATTTT	CASSFSGRGRNTDTQYF
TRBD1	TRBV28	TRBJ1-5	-	TGTGCCAGCAGTTTACCTGGACAGGGAGCGAAAGGCAATCAGCCCCAGCATTTT	CASSLPGQGAKGNQPQHF
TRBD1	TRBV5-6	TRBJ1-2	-	TGTGCCAGCAGCGAACAGGGGGACTATGGCTACACCTTC	CASSEQGDYGYTF
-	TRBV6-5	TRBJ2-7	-	TGTGCCAGCAGCCGGAGAGGCGAGCAGTACTTC	CASSRRGEQYF
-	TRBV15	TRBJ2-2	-	TGTGCCACCAGCAGAGATGGCCGGAACACCGGGGAGCTGTTTTTT	CATSRDGRNTGELFF
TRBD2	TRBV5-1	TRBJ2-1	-	TGCGCCAGCAGCAGTTTCCGGGAGGGTGATGAGCAGTTCTTC	CASSSFREGDEQFF
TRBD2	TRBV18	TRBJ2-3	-	TGTGCCAGTATAGCGGGAGGCGGAAGCACAGATACGCAGTATTTT	CASIAGGGSTDTQYF
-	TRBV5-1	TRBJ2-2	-	TGCGCCAGCAGCTTGGCATTACGGGTGGACGGGGAGCTGTTTTTT	CASSLALRVDGELFF
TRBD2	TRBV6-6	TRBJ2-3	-	TGTGCCAGCAAAGCGGGGAGTAGCACAGATACGCAGTATTTT	CASKAGSSTDTQYF
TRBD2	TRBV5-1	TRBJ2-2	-	TGCGCCAGCAGCTTGGAAGCACTAGCGGGAGGAACCGGGGAGCTGTTTTTT	CASSLEALAGGTGELFF
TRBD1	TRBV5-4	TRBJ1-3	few	TGTGCCAGCAGCTTGGCCAGGGGACAGGGGGCCGGTGGAAACACCATATATTTT	CASSLARGQGAGGNTIYF
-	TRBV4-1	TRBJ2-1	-	TGCGCCAGCAGCCAAGCACCGGGAGTGGGTAATGAGCAGTTCTTC	CASSQAPGVGNEQFF
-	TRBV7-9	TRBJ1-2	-	TGTGCCAGCAGCTTTGGGGCAGGTACCCAACTGTTGGGCTACACCTTC	CASSFGAGTQLLGYTF
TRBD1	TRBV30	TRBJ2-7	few	TGTGCCTGGAGTGGAATGCGACAGGGAAGCTACGAGCAGTACTTC	CAWSGMRQGSYEQYF
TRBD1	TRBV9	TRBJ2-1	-	TGTGCCAGCAGCGATCCGGGACAGGGGGCCGATGAGCAGTTCTTC	CASSDPGQGADEQFF
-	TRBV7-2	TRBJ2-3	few	TGTGCCAGCACCATTAGCGGAAACACAGATACGCAGTATTTT	CASTISGNTDTQYF